These T cell receptor beta chains were read from a single sample in a study of blood T cells in healthy people across ages. A single record per CDR3 protein comes from TCRdb applying MiXCR to the 5' RACE reads. Among about 930,000 distinct CDR3 sequences listed, 25% to 30% were seen once. The same data also went into a second study, on T cells of mothers and their children.

Sequenced input: blood. The receptors were sampled from a woman aged 40 to 50 in good health. CDR3s include the opening cysteine and the closing phenylalanine or tryptophan.

TRBJ2-5	TRBV11-2	CASRATGGGETQYF
TRBJ2-7	TRBV5-1	CASSLADFGIGEQYF
TRBJ2-7	TRBV27	CASSLLNPYAQYF
TRBJ2-3	TRBV6-5	CASRTSGGTDTQYF
TRBJ2-3	TRBV7-2	CASSPRTGFQYF
TRBJ2-5	TRBV25-1	CASSESPLSGDRGTQYF
TRBJ1-2	TRBV29-1	CSAGGDDHGYTF
TRBJ2-5	TRBV20-1	CSALRPVSDQETQYF
TRBJ2-5	TRBV29-1	CSVEDPENIKETQYF
TRBJ2-6	TRBV19	CASALISSGANVLTF
TRBJ2-7	TRBV20-1	CSARVDGTGHSYEQYF
TRBJ1-1	TRBV9	CASSGTANTEAFF
TRBJ2-7	TRBV28	CASSSHGQASYEQYF
TRBJ2-1	TRBV7-9	CASRHWGIEQFF
TRBJ1-1	TRBV7-2	CASSCEAVNTEAFF
TRBJ2-1	TRBV15	CATSRAQGQGARNEQFF
TRBJ2-4	TRBV11-2	CASSFKGVENIQYF